Each of the 8 T cell receptor beta chains below was sequenced from the same sample in a study of OX40 agonist ivuxolimab in advanced cancers. Repertoires were generated with immunoSEQ multiplex PCR, while TCRdb's copy carries only in-frame clones and drops some. The sample consists of 9,500 to 15,000 clones, over 75% of them appearing once. Specimen: CD4+ or CD8+ T cells sorted from blood, collected in a trial of the OX40 agonist ivuxolimab. Receptors were obtained from an adult with an advanced solid tumor such as melanoma, head and neck, liver or kidney cancer.

The V and J genes are TRBV27 and TRBJ1-1; D is undetermined. This CDR3 has 15 residues. With 2 bases removed from V and 0 bases from J, the gap between germline ends came to 10 bases. The germline CDR1 and CDR2 sequences are MNHEY and SMNVEV (reference sequence). The CDR3 bases are TGTGCCAGCAGTTTAGCGTCCGGGTTGAACACTGAAGCTTTCTTT. As protein: CASSLASGLNTEAFF.

The V and J genes are TRBV15 and TRBJ2-5, with a possible D match to TRBD1 (6 bases). Germline V CDR1 and CDR2: LNHNV, YYDKDF (reference sequence). V gave up 7 bases and J gave up 0 bases, with 15 bases separating them. The length of the CDR3 is 15 residues. This chain's CDR3 is CATTQGRTYQETQYF. In nucleotides, the CDR3 is TGTGCCACCACCCAGGGGCGAACGTACCAAGAGACCCAGTACTTC.

The chain joins TRBV9 to TRBJ1-1, with 8 bases identical to TRBD1. The germline V gene encodes CDR1 SGDLS and CDR2 YYNGEE. The CDR3 sequence is 15 residues long. V was clipped by 0 bases and J by 2 bases; unmatched bases: 3. The CDR3 sequence is CASSVDDRGNTEAFF. CDR3 coding DNA: TGTGCCAGCAGCGTAGATGACAGGGGCAACACTGAAGCTTTCTTT.

This sequence joins TRBV9 and TRBJ1-2; TRBD1 matches 8 bases. Germline V lookup: CDR1 SGDLS, CDR2 YYNGEE. This CDR3 comprises 16 residues. V trimming: 0 bases; J trimming: 2 bases; junction bases outside the gene matches: 6. In DNA, the CDR3 is TGTGCCAGCAGCGTAGCAGGGGGCGTAAGGAACTATGGCTACACCTTC. It is translated as CASSVAGGVRNYGYTF.

J is TRBJ1-5 and V is TRBV2; D call uncertain. Per germline, CDR1 SNHLY and CDR2 FYNNEI. The CDR3 sequence is 18 residues long. The germline V and J ends were trimmed by 1 base and 0 bases, with 16 bases remaining between them. Here the CDR3 DNA reads TGTGCCAGCAGTGAAGAACAGTTTGGAGGGTATAGCAATCAGCCCCAGCATTTT. Encoded protein: CASSEEQFGGYSNQPQHF.

The chain couples TRBV6-5 to TRBJ1-2; D might be TRBD1 (5 bases). Germline V gives CDR1 MNHEY, CDR2 SVGAGI. The CDR3 totals 12 residues. V was clipped by 5 bases and J by 3 bases, with 7 bases between them. CDR3 loop: CASSQTDYGYTF. Written as DNA, the CDR3 is TGTGCCAGCAGTCAGACAGACTATGGCTACACCTTC.

This clone has only one observation. V and J are TRBV5-1 and TRBJ1-4, with 7 bases identical to TRBD1. The V gene end was trimmed by 3 bases and the J gene end by 8 bases; junction bases not matched to a gene: 10. Germline V lookup: CDR1 SGHRS, CDR2 YFSETQ. The CDR3 length is 15 residues. This CDR3 reads CASSYEQGIGEKLFF. The CDR3 DNA reads TGCGCCAGCAGCTATGAACAGGGGATAGGGGAAAAACTGTTTTTT.

V is TRBV27 and J is TRBJ2-1; D is perhaps TRBD1 or TRBD2 (6 bases each). The CDR3 extends over 16 amino acids. Germline CDR1 reads MNHEY; CDR2 reads SMNVEV (reference sequence). The V gene lost 6 bases and the J gene lost 9 bases, with 24 bases spanning the gap. CDR3 in DNA: TGTGCCAGCAGCCCCGGGGTGAGGGGGACTGTGGGTGAGCAGTTCTTC. This sequence encodes CASSPGVRGTVGEQFF.